The 6 T cell receptor beta chains in this list originate from one sample, sequenced in a study of tissue T cells after allogeneic stem cell transplantation. Data came from immunoSEQ multiplex PCR; TCRdb stores just in-frame clones and leaves some out. The sample has approximately 50,000 clones, around 70% seen once. The sequenced sample consisted of sorted cells pooled from one or two spleens. These receptors originate from a pool of C57BL/6 mice in good health.

With regard to this clone: Here the gene names and germline are mouse. The read terminates 1 residue ahead of where the CDR3 ends, so the germline J gene completes it. The gene calls are TRBV5 and TRBJ2-3, with D perhaps being TRBD1 or TRBD2 (5 bases each). The CDR3 loop spans 15 amino acids. The V gene's germline CDR1 is LGHNA and CDR2 YNLKQL (reference sequence). Trimming shortened V by 0 bases and J by 3 bases, and 10 bases separated the two germline ends. The covered CDR3 bases are TGTGCCAGCAGCCAAGAGGGGAGGGACGCAGAAACGCTGTAT. Translating it yields CASSQEGRDAETLY. The complete CDR3 protein is CASSQEGRDAETLYF.

A note on this clone: The genes and germline here are from mouse. The read comes to an end 1 residue before the CDR3 does, leaving the germline J gene to fill in the end. The chain recombines TRBV19 with TRBJ2-1; D is perhaps TRBD2 (7 bases). The CDR3 length is 14 residues. Germline V gene lookup returns CDR1 FNHDT and CDR2 SITEND (reference sequence). V was cut by 2 bases and J by 3 bases, with 9 bases left in between. CDR3 sequence reads: CASSILGAYAEQFF. CDR3 DNA, as far as it was read: TGTGCCAGCAGTATCCTGGGGGCCTATGCTGAGCAGTTC.

Regarding this clone: Each gene name is a mouse one. The read gets to within 1 residue of the CDR3 end, and the germline J gene fills in the rest. The chain recombines TRBV4 with TRBJ1-6, with 7 positions matching TRBD1. TRBJ1-6 is reported as an ORF; its role is uncertain. Germline lookup yields CDR1 LGHDT and CDR2 YNNKQL (reference sequence). Trimming at V came to 5 bases and at J to 2 bases, leaving 6 bases not matched to a gene. The CDR3 extends over 16 amino acids. CDR3: CASSANRGAYNSPLYF. CDR3 DNA, as far as it was read: TGTGCCAGCAGCGCGAACAGGGGAGCCTATAATTCGCCCCTCTAC.

Of note for this clone: Gene labels here are mouse ones. The read halts 1 residue ahead of the CDR3 end, with the missing end drawn from the germline J gene. The chain joins TRBV13-1 to TRBJ2-1, with no clear D. The length of the CDR3 is 15 residues. The germline V and J ends were trimmed by 0 bases and 0 bases, with 7 bases remaining between them. CDR1 is NSHNY, CDR2 SYGAGN, per germline. The sequenced CDR3 bases are TGTGCCAGCAGTGATGCTCTGGTTAACTATGCTGAGCAGTTC. This codes for CASSDALVNYAEQF. The complete CDR3 sequence is CASSDALVNYAEQFF.

Concerning this clone: Germline and genes: mouse. The read terminates 1 residue before the CDR3 end, so the remaining end is supplied by the germline J gene. V gene TRBV12-2 combines with J gene TRBJ2-4; possibly TRBD2 for D (5 bases). Trimming removed 2 bases from V and 0 bases from J, with 8 bases in between. The CDR3 consists of 14 residues. Germline V CDR1 and CDR2: SGHLS, HYDKME. The DNA read from the CDR3 is TGTGCCAGCTCTCCGGACTCTAGTCAAAACACCTTGTAC. The encoded protein is CASSPDSSQNTLY. The whole CDR3 reads CASSPDSSQNTLYF. Using reference TRBV12-2 and TRBJ2-4 for the parts outside the CDR3, the full variable domain is NSGVVQSPRYIIKGKGERSILKCIPISGHLSVAWYQQTQGQELKFFIQHYDKMERDKGNLPSRFSVQQFDDYHSEMNMSALELEDSAVYFCASSPDSSQNTLYFGAGTRLSVL.

This clone was observed a single time. Gene labels here are mouse ones. The sequence runs out 1 residue before the end of the CDR3; the remainder is reconstructed from the germline J gene. The chain joins TRBV13-2 to TRBJ2-1; D gene ambiguous. CDR1 NNHNN and CDR2 SYGAGS come from the germline V gene (reference sequence). The V end lost 3 bases, the J end lost 7 bases, and 5 bases lay between the germline ends. This CDR3 contains 11 residues. Incomplete CDR3 DNA: TGTGCCAGCGGTGGGCAGGCTGAGCAGTTC. Translating gives CASGGQAEQF. The entire CDR3 is CASGGQAEQFF.